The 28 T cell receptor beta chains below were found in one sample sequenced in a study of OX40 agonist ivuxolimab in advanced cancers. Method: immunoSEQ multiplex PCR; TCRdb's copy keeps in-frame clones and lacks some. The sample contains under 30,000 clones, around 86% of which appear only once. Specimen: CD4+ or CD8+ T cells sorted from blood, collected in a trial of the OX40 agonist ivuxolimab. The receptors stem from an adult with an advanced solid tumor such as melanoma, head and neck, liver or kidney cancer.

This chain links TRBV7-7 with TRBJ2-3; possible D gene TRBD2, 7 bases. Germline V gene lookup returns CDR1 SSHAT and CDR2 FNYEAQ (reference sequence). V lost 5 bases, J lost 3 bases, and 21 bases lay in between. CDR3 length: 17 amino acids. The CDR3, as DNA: TGTGCCAGCAGCCTTACTAAAAGGGGGGGCCCAACAGATACGCAGTATTTT. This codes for CASSLTKRGGPTDTQYF.

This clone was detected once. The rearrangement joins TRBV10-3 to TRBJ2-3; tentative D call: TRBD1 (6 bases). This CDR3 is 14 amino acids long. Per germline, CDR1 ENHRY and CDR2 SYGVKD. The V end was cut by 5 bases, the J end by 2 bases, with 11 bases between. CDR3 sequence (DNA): TGTGCCATCAGTCGGACAGCGGACACAGATACGCAGTATTTT. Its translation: CAISRTADTDTQYF.

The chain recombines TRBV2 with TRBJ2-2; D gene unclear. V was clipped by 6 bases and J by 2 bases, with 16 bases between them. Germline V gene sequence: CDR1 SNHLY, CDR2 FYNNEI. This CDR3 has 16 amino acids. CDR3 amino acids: CASSATLQINTGELFF. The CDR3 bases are TGTGCCAGCAGCGCGACTCTCCAGATAAACACCGGGGAGCTGTTTTTT. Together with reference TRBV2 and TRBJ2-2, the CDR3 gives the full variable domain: EPEVTQTPSHQVTQMGQEVILRCVPISNHLYFYWYRQILGQKVEFLVSFYNNEISEKSEIFDDQFSVERPDGSNFTLKIRSTKLEDSAMYFCASSATLQINTGELFFGEGSRLTVL.

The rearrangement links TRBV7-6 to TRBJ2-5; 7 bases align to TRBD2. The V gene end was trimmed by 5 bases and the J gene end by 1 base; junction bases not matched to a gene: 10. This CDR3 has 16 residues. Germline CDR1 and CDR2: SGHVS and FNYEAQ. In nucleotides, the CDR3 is TGTGCCAGCAGCCTTGGGGCGGGGGACCTCCAAGAGACCCAGTACTTC. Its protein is CASSLGAGDLQETQYF. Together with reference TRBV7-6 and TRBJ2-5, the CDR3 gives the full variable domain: GAGVSQSPRYKVTKRGQDVALRCDPISGHVSLYWYRQALGQGPEFLTYFNYEAQQDKSGLPNDRFSAERPEGSISTLTIQRTEQRDSAMYRCASSLGAGDLQETQYFGPGTRLLVL.

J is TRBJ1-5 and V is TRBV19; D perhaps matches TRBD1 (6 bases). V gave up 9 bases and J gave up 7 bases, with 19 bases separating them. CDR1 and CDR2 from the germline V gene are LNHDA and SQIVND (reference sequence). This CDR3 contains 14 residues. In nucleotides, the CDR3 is TGTGCCAGCATTAACCGGACAGACCGACAGCCCCAGCATTTT. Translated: CASINRTDRQPQHF.

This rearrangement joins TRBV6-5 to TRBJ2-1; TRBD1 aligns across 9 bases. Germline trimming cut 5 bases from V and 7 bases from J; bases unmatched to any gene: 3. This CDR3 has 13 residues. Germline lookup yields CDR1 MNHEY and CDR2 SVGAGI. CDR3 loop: CASSGDRVNEQFF. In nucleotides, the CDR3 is TGTGCCAGCAGTGGGGACAGGGTTAATGAGCAGTTCTTC.

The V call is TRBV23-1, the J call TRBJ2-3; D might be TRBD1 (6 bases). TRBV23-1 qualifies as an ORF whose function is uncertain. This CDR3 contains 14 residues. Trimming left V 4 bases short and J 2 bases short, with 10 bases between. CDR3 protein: CASSPGQNTDTQYF. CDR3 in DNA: TGCGCCAGCAGTCCTGGACAGAACACAGATACGCAGTATTTT.

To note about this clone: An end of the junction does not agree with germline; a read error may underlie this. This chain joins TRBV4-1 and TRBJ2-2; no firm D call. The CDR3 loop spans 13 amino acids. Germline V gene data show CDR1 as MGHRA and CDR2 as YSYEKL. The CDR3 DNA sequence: TGCGCCAGTAGCCGTCGGAACACCGGGGAGCTGTTTTTT. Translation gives CASSRRNTGELFF.

CDR3 DNA sequence: TGTGCCAGCAGTGAATACGGGACAGGGGCTCAGCCCCAGCATTTT. Protein sequence: CASSEYGTGAQPQHF. The chain has TRBV6-1 and TRBJ1-5, with 10 bases matching TRBD1. The germline CDR1 and CDR2 sequences are MNHNS and SASEGT. The CDR3 has 15 residues. V was pared by 2 bases and J by 6 bases, with 4 bases of the junction left unmatched.

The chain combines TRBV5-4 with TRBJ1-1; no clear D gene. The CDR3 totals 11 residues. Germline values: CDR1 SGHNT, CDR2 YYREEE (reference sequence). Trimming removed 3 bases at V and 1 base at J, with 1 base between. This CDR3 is CASSSNTEAFF. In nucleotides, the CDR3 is TGTGCCAGCAGCTCGAACACTGAAGCTTTCTTT.

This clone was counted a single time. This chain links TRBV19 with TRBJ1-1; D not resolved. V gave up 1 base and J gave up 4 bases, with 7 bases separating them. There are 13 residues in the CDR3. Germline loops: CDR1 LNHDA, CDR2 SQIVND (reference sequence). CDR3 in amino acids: CASSIVGGTEAFF. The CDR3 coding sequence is TGTGCCAGTAGTATAGTAGGAGGCACTGAAGCTTTCTTT.

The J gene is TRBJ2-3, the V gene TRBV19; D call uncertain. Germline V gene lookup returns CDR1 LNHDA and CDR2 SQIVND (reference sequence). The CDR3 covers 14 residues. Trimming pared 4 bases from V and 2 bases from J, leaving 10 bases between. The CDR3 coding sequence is TGTGCCAGTAGTAGGATACTTAACACAGATACGCAGTATTTT. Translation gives CASSRILNTDTQYF.

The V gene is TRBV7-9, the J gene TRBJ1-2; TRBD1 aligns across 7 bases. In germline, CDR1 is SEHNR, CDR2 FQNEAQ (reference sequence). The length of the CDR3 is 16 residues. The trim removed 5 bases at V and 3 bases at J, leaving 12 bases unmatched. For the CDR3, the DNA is TGTGCCAGCAGCACTACAGGGGACGGATTTTACTATGGCTACACCTTC. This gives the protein CASSTTGDGFYYGYTF.

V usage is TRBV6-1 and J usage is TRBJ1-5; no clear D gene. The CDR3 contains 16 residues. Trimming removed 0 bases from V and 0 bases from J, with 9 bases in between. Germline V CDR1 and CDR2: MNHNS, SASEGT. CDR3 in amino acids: CASSEAGRLSNQPQHF. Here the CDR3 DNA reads TGTGCCAGCAGTGAAGCGGGCAGGCTTAGCAATCAGCCCCAGCATTTT.

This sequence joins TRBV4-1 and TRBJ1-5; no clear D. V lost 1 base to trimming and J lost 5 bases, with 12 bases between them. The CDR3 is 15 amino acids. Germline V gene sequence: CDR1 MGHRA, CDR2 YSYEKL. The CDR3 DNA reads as TGCGCCAGCAGCCAAGGGACGGCAGCATATCAGCCCCAGCATTTT. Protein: CASSQGTAAYQPQHF.

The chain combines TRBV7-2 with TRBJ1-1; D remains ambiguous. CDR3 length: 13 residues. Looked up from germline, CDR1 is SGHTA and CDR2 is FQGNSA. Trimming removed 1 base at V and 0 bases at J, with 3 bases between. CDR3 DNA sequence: TGTGCCAGCAGCTTAGGTATGAACACTGAAGCTTTCTTT. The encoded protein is CASSLGMNTEAFF.

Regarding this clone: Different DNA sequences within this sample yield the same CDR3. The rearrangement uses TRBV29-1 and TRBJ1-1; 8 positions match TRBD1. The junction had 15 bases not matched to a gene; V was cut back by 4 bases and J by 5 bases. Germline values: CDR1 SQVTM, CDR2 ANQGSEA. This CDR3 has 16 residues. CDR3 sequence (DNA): TGCAGCGTTGGTCGGCAGGGGGCGGGTCGGGGGACTGAAGCTTTCTTT. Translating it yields CSVGRQGAGRGTEAFF.

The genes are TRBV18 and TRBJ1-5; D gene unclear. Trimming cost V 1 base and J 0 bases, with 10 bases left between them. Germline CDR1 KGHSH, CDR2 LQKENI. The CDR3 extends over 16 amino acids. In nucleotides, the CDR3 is TGTGCCAGCTCACCACATCCATCGTATAGCAATCAGCCCCAGCATTTT. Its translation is CASSPHPSYSNQPQHF.

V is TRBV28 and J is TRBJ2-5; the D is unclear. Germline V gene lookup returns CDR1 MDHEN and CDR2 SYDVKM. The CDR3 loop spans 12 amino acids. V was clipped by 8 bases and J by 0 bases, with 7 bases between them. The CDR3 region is CASGINQETQYF. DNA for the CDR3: TGTGCCAGCGGAATTAACCAAGAGACCCAGTACTTC.

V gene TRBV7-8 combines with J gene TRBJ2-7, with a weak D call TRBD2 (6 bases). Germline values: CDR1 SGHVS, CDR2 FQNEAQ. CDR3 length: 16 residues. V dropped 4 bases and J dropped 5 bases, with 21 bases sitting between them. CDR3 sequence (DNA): TGTGCCAGCAGCTCCGGGCCGGCAGGGAGGTTAAACGAGCAGTACTTC. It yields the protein CASSSGPAGRLNEQYF.

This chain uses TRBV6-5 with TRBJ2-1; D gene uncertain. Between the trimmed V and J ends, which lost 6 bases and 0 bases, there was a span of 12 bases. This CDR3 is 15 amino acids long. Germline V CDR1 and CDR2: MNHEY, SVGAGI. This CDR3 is CASSSDLISYNEQFF. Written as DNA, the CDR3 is TGTGCCAGCAGCAGTGATCTTATCTCCTACAATGAGCAGTTCTTC.

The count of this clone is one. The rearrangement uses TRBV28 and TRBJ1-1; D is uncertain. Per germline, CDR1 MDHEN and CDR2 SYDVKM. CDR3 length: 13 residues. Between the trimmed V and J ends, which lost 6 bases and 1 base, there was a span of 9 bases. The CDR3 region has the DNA TGTGCCAGCAGCCGCGGAGGGAACACTGAAGCTTTCTTT. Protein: CASSRGGNTEAFF.

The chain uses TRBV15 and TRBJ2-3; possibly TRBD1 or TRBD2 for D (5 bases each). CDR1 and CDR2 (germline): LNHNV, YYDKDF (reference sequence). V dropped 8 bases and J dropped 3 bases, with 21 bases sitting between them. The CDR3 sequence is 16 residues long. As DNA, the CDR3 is TGTGCCACCGCGGCAGGGAGAACGACTCTAACAGATACGCAGTATTTT. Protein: CATAAGRTTLTDTQYF.

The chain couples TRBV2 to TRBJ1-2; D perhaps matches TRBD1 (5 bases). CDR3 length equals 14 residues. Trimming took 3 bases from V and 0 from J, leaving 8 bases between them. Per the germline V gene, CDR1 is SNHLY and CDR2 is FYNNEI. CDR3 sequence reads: CASSDEGTNYGYTF. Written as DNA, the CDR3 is TGTGCCAGCAGTGATGAGGGGACTAACTATGGCTACACCTTC.

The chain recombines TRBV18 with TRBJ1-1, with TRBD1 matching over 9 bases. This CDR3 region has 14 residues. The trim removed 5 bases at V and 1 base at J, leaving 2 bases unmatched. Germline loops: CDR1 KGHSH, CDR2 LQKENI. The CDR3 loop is CASSEDRGNTEAFF. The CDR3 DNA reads TGTGCCAGCTCAGAGGACAGGGGGAACACTGAAGCTTTCTTT.

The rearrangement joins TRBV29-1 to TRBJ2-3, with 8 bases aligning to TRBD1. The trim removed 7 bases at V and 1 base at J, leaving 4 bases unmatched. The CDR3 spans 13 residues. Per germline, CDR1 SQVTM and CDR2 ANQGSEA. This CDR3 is CSASGQGTDTQYF. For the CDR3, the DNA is TGCAGCGCCTCGGGACAGGGCACAGATACGCAGTATTTT.

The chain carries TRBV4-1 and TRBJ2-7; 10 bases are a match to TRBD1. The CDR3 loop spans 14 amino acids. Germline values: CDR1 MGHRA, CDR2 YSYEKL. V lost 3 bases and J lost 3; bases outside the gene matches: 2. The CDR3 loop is CASSQRTGGYEQYF. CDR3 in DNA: TGCGCCAGCAGCCAGAGGACAGGGGGCTACGAGCAGTACTTC.

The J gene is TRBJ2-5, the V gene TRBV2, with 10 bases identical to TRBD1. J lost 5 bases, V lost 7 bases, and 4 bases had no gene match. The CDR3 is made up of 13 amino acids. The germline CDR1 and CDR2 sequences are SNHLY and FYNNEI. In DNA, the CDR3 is TGTGCCAGCATTCCGGGACAGGGGGAGACCCAGTACTTC. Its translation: CASIPGQGETQYF.